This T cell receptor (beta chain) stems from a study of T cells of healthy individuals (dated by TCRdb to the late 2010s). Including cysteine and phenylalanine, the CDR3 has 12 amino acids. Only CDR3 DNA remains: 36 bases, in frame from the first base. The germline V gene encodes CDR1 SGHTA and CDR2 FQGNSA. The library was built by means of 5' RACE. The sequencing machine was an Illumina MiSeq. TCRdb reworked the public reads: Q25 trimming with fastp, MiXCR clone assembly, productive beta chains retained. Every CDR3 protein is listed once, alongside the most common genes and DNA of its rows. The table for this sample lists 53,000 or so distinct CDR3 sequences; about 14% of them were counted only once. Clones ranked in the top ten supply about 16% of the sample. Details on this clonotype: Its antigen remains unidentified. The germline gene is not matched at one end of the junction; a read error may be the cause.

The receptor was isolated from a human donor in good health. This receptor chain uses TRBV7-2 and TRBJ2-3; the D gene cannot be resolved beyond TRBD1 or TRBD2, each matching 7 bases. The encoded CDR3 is CATSPGEGAVDF. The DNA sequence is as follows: TGTGCCACCTCTCCGGGGGAGGGGGCGGTAGATTTT.